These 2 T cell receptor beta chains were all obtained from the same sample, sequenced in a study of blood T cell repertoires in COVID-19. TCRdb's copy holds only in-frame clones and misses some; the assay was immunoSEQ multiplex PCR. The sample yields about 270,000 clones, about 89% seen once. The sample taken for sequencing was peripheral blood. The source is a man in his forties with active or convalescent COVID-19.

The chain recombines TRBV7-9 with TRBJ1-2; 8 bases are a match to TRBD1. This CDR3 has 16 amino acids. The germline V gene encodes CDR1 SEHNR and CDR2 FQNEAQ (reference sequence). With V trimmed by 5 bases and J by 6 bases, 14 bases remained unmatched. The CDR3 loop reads CASSKDRGGRVDGYTF. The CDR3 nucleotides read TGTGCCAGCAGCAAAGACAGGGGCGGACGAGTGGATGGCTACACCTTC.

The DNA for the CDR3 is TGTGCCAGCAGTCCGAGGAGGGCGCGGAACACTGAAGCTTTCTTT. Its protein product is CASSPRRARNTEAFF. This chain links TRBV28 with TRBJ1-1; D gene unclear. V was clipped by 5 bases and J by 1 base, with 14 bases between them. Germline V gene lookup returns CDR1 MDHEN and CDR2 SYDVKM. The CDR3 is 15 amino acids. Complete variable domain (other parts from reference TRBV28 and TRBJ1-1): DVKVTQSSRYLVKRTGEKVFLECVQDMDHENMFWYRQDPGLGLRLIYFSYDVKMKEKGDIPEGYSVSREKKERFSLILESASTNQTSMYLCASSPRRARNTEAFFGQGTRLTVV.